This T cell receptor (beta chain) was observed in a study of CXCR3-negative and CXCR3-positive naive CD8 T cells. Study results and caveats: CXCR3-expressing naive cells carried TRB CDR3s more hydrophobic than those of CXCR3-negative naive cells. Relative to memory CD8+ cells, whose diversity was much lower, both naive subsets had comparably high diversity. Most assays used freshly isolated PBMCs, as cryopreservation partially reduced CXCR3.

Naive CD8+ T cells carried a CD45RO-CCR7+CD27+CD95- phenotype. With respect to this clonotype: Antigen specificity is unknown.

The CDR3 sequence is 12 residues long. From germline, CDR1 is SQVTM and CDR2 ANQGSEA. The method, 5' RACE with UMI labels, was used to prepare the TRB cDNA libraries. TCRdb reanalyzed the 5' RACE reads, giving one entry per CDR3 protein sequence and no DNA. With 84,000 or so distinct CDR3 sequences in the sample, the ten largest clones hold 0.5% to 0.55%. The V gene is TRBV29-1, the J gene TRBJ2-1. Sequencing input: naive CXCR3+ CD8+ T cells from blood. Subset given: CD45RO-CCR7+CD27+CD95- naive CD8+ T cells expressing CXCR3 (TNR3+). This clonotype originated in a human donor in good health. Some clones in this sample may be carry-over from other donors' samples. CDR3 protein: CSVEAGYNEQFF.